Here is one T cell receptor (beta chain) with its context. Participants spanned ages roughly 18 to 90 years and resided in about 24 US areas. Libraries were prepared by immunoSEQ multiplex PCR; TCRdb keeps only in-frame clonotypes and omits some of them. The sample holds a few hundred thousand clones, around 90% seen once. This sample stems from a study of blood T cell repertoires in COVID-19. Overall study: Samples came from the United States, Italy and Spain, spanning acute and convalescent COVID-19.

The sequenced material came from PBMCs or T cells enriched from blood (not recorded which). This receptor was taken from a man aged 25-45 years who had been exposed to COVID-19.

The CDR3: CASSRQDSEKLFF. The CDR3 region has the DNA TGTGCCAGCAGCCGGCAGGACAGTGAAAAACTGTTTTTT. The chain is built from TRBV5-6 and TRBJ1-4; TRBD1 is a possible D gene (6 bases). Germline V gives CDR1 SGHDT, CDR2 YYEEEE. Trimming left V 4 bases short and J 7 bases short, with 11 bases between. The CDR3 has 13 residues.